A single sample is the source of the 17 T cell receptor beta chains below, sequenced in a study of control samples from healthy donors and cancer patients. The repertoire was sequenced with immunoSEQ multiplex PCR; TCRdb's copy has only in-frame clones and lacks some. The repertoire holds 150,000 to 200,000 clones, with 90% to 95% as singletons. Sequenced material: blood. Source of these receptors: a woman aged 25 to 39 in good health.

This chain uses TRBV7-9 with TRBJ1-2; maybe TRBD1 (5 bases). Germline values: CDR1 SEHNR, CDR2 FQNEAQ (reference sequence). V was cut by 3 bases and J by 8 bases, with 13 bases left in between. The CDR3 contains 13 residues. CDR3 protein: CASSFSRGDGYTF. Here the CDR3 DNA reads TGTGCCAGCAGCTTTAGCCGGGGGGACGGCTACACCTTC.

The rearrangement uses TRBV9 and TRBJ2-5; TRBD1 matches at 8 bases. V lost 4 bases to trimming and J lost 6 bases; unmatched junction nucleotides: 5. Germline V CDR1 and CDR2: SGDLS, YYNGEE. This CDR3 spans 13 amino acids. This CDR3 reads CASSTQGAQTQYF. CDR3 nucleotide sequence: TGTGCCAGCAGCACCCAGGGGGCACAGACCCAGTACTTC.

The genes are TRBV5-5 and TRBJ1-3; no reliable D call. V lost 2 bases and J 0 bases, leaving 9 bases between the germline ends. Germline CDR1 is SGHKS and CDR2 is YYEKEE (reference sequence). This CDR3 is built from 15 residues. The CDR3 DNA follows: TGTGCCAGCAGCTTACCCAGGTCCTCTGGAAACACCATATATTTT. Residues: CASSLPRSSGNTIYF.

The chain couples TRBV7-8 to TRBJ1-1; D remains unclear. The germline V gene encodes CDR1 SGHVS and CDR2 FQNEAQ. The germline V and J ends were trimmed by 3 bases and 1 base, with 6 bases remaining between them. The length of the CDR3 is 13 residues. CDR3 in amino acids: CASSFPGNTEAFF. The CDR3 nucleotides read TGTGCCAGCAGCTTTCCGGGGAACACTGAAGCTTTCTTT.

The chain recombines TRBV13 with TRBJ1-2; D is ambiguous. V lost 4 bases, J lost 5 bases, and 14 bases lay in between. The germline V gene has CDR1 PRHDT and CDR2 FYEKMQ (reference sequence). The CDR3 loop spans 14 amino acids. The CDR3 DNA sequence: TGTGCCAGCAGCTCCACCCTAAACCAGTATGGCTACACCTTC. As protein: CASSSTLNQYGYTF.

J is TRBJ1-1 and V is TRBV29-1; D not certain. V lost 2 bases and J 0 bases, leaving 4 bases between the germline ends. Germline V gene data show CDR1 as SQVTM and CDR2 as ANQGSEA. The CDR3 is 12 amino acids. CDR3 DNA sequence: TGCAGCGTTGAACAGGTGAACACTGAAGCTTTCTTT. It yields the protein CSVEQVNTEAFF.

This chain links TRBV15 with TRBJ1-5; D remains unclear. This CDR3 is 17 amino acids long. The V gene's germline CDR1 is LNHNV and CDR2 YYDKDF (reference sequence). Trimming cost V 0 bases and J 0 bases, with 12 bases left between them. CDR3 protein: CATSRDRGRYSNQPQHF. The CDR3 DNA reads TGTGCCACCAGCAGAGATCGCGGCAGATATAGCAATCAGCCCCAGCATTTT.

The chain joins TRBV25-1 to TRBJ1-2; no definite D call. This CDR3 is built from 13 residues. V was cut by 4 bases and J by 4 bases, with 10 bases left in between. Germline V gene data show CDR1 as MGHDK and CDR2 as SYGVNS. DNA for the CDR3: TGTGCCAGCAGTGTGAAGGGAATCTATGGCTACACCTTC. This sequence encodes CASSVKGIYGYTF.

The chain uses TRBV5-1 and TRBJ1-2; 11 positions agree with TRBD1. The V and J ends lost 0 bases and 6 bases, in that order; junction bases with no gene match: 4. Germline V gene data show CDR1 as SGHRS and CDR2 as YFSETQ. This CDR3 has 15 residues. Here the CDR3 DNA reads TGCGCCAGCAGCTTGGTCGGACAGGGGGCGGATGGCTACACCTTC. Its translation is CASSLVGQGADGYTF.

This chain links TRBV27 with TRBJ2-1, with 8 bases that match TRBD2. V lost 4 bases to trimming and J lost 10 bases; unmatched junction nucleotides: 0. The CDR3 loop spans 11 amino acids. Germline assignment: CDR1 MNHEY and CDR2 SMNVEV (reference sequence). The chain's CDR3 is CASSSSGEQFF. CDR3 sequence (DNA): TGTGCCAGCAGTTCTAGCGGGGAGCAGTTCTTC.

This chain uses TRBV5-1 with TRBJ2-3; 10 bases agree with TRBD2. The CDR3 is 16 residues long. In germline, CDR1 is SGHRS, CDR2 YFSETQ. The V segment lost 0 bases and the J segment 4 bases; nucleotides outside the gene matches: 5. CDR3 sequence reads: CASSLGPSGSSDTQYF. CDR3 nucleotide sequence: TGCGCCAGCAGCTTGGGGCCTAGCGGGAGTTCAGATACGCAGTATTTT.

There are a few counts of this clone. The chain joins TRBV5-4 to TRBJ2-2; 10 bases are a match to TRBD2. Germline V lookup: CDR1 SGHNT, CDR2 YYREEE (reference sequence). The CDR3 contains 16 residues. With 4 bases clipped from V and 4 bases from J, the junction kept 7 bases outside the gene matches. The CDR3 DNA reads TGTGCCAGCAGCGCGTCTAGCGGGGGCCCCACCGGGGAGCTGTTTTTT. It specifies CASSASSGGPTGELFF.

The chain is built from TRBV7-9 and TRBJ2-7; 8 positions agree with TRBD1. V was pared by 1 base and J by 5 bases, with 4 bases of the junction left unmatched. The CDR3 runs 14 residues. Germline CDR1 SEHNR, CDR2 FQNEAQ (reference sequence). The CDR3 DNA follows: TGTGCCAGCAGCTTAGTCGGGACAGGTCACGAGCAGTACTTC. The encoded protein is CASSLVGTGHEQYF.

Concerning this clone itself: Other DNA sequences in the same sample also yield this CDR3. The CDR3 coding sequence is TGTGCCAGCAGCCAATTAGCGGGAGGCTCATACAATGAGCAGTTCTTC. Its protein product is CASSQLAGGSYNEQFF. This chain joins TRBV3-1 (or the pseudogene TRBV3-2) and TRBJ2-1, with TRBD2 matching over 10 bases. The germline V gene encodes CDR1 LGHDT and CDR2 YNNKEL (reference sequence). Trimming at V came to 2 bases and at J to 4 bases, leaving 5 bases not matched to a gene. The CDR3 length is 16 residues.

The chain recombines TRBV15 with TRBJ1-1; D might be TRBD1 (6 bases). CDR1 and CDR2 from the germline V gene are LNHNV and YYDKDF (reference sequence). Trimming left V 0 bases short and J 1 base short, with 12 bases between. This CDR3 is built from 16 residues. The CDR3 DNA sequence: TGTGCCACCAGCAGAGATCCGACGGGGGCGAACACTGAAGCTTTCTTT. Translating it yields CATSRDPTGANTEAFF.

The J gene is TRBJ1-1, the V gene TRBV7-2; D is uncertain. Germline V gene sequence: CDR1 SGHTA, CDR2 FQGNSA. V was cut by 2 bases and J by 8 bases, with 6 bases left in between. CDR3 length: 11 residues. The CDR3 loop is CASSLHREAFF. The CDR3 region has the DNA TGTGCCAGCAGCTTACACAGAGAAGCTTTCTTT. Based on the CDR3 plus reference TRBV7-2 and TRBJ1-1, the full variable domain is GAGVSQSPSNKVTEKGKDVELRCDPISGHTALYWYRQSLGQGLEFLIYFQGNSAPDKSGLPSDRFSAERTGGSVSTLTIQRTQQEDSAVYLCASSLHREAFFGQGTRLTVV.

CDR3 residues: CASSLADRRETQYF. Written as DNA, the CDR3 is TGCGCCAGCAGCTTGGCGGACAGGCGGGAGACCCAGTACTTC. The chain uses TRBV5-1 and TRBJ2-5, with 7 nucleotides matching TRBD1. Germline V CDR1 and CDR2: SGHRS, YFSETQ. After removal of 0 bases from V and 5 bases from J, the junction contained 4 bases not matched to a gene. This CDR3 is built from 14 residues. Full variable domain (rest looked up from reference TRBV5-1 and TRBJ2-5): KAGVTQTPRYLIKTRGQQVTLSCSPISGHRSVSWYQQTPGQGLQFLFEYFSETQRNKGNFPGRFSGRQFSNSRSEMNVSTLELGDSALYLCASSLADRRETQYFGPGTRLLVL.